This TCR beta chain stems from a study of shared clonotypes between healthy human individuals (dated by TCRdb to the early 2020s). Regarding the research as a whole: The cohort comprised a couple of women and a few men aged 18 to 49 years. For each donor, CD4 naive and CD4 memory were each given three plates, CD8 naive was given two plates, and CD8 memory was given one plate. To estimate repertoire size and how much clonotypes are shared between individuals, the study performed deep sequencing of blood TCR repertoires from about five healthy adults. To increase sequencing depth and limit assay-specific biases, different laboratories used diverse techniques to prepare libraries and sequence TCR repertoires. Between about 0.8 and 8.9 billion PBMCs per donor were obtained by leukapheresis. Overall study outcomes, separate from this receptor: Estimated clonotype richness was generally larger for naive than for memory subsets. Even with the large sequencing depth, rarefaction of the sorted-subset datasets indicated that sequencing was incomplete. Clonotypes shared by all four sorted-subset donors showed higher generation probabilities than non-shared clonotypes. The genetic and exposure-history diversity represented was limited by the small number of donors. When a handful of donors were compared, the shared fraction of clonotypes was about 5% for naive CD4, about 4% for naive CD8, 2.3% for memory CD4, and 0.4% for memory CD8. Pairwise subsampling indicated that sequencing depth was expected to affect the degree of clonotype sharing among donors. Sampling was limited to blood, and TCR repertoires in tissue likely differ from TCR repertoires in blood.

Donors were healthy HIV-negative adults with no recently reported acute infections or vaccinations. Only Caucasian adults living in Nashville, Tennessee, USA were represented among the donors. CD4+ T cells were enriched through magnetic negative selection, after which naive cells were positively selected on CD45RA and the remaining negative fraction served as the memory subset. Blood was collected by leukapheresis, and PBMCs were isolated by Ficoll-Histopaque density gradient centrifugation and then cryopreserved in liquid nitrogen vapor phase. Purity and quantity of every magnetically sorted T cell population were checked by analytical flow cytometry. Genomic DNA was isolated from each sorted fraction and quantified by UV absorbance on a Nanodrop 2000c. Inclusive of the bounding cysteine and phenylalanine, the CDR3 is 15 residues long. The CDR3 DNA has 45 bases and is translated from base 1. TCR CDR3 regions were amplified from genomic DNA by multiplex PCR using the deep immunoSEQ assay. Genomic DNA extracted from each cell subset was distributed evenly over all wells of several immunoSEQ 96-well plates, and each plate served as one replicate. For sorted subsets, roughly 190 ng of genomic DNA, equivalent to 25,000 to 30,000 T cell genomes, went into each replicate PCR. The purified libraries were quantified using a Qubit 3.0 fluorometer, sized with a Bioanalyzer 2100, and then quantified again using the KAPA Library Quantification kit. Every immunoSEQ 96-well plate was sequenced on a separate single-read 150-cycle Illumina NextSeq 550 flow cell. The original pipeline was this. Because the immunoSEQ output included only junctional sequences and no quality scores, the filtering could not be the same as the filtering used for full-length reads. Sequences were annotated with PyIR, a Python wrapper for IgBLAST v1.9, and V/J genes and CDR3 were assigned using IMGT germline references. Any read was removed if the V/J assignment was weak (E-value above 1e-6), the CDR3 was missing, or the read contained stop codons, out-of-frame junctions, or ambiguous translated residues. V3J clonotypes were defined as sequences sharing the same inferred V gene, J gene, and CDR3 amino acid sequence. The percentage overlap between two repertoires was calculated by dividing the number of shared unique clonotypes by the size of the smaller repertoire. RTK rarefaction, the Chao1 estimator, and Recon v2.1 estimates of unobserved clonotypes were used to assess repertoire richness. Generation probabilities were computed with OLGA for all TCRbeta clonotypes obtained by the gDNA method from a few donors. The table was pulled from immuneACCESS by TCRdb, which kept in-frame rearrangements only. Such tables lose some clones; where checked, under half of the loss comes from unresolved V genes, and the rest has no known cause. That table supplies the V and J calls and clone size; D and trimming were determined from the DNA. The sample table shows about 680,000 clones, and about 74% are seen once. Over 1.5% of the sample comes from the top ten.

This clone was observed once. It has no known antigen specificity. Base quality data are lacking; no much larger clone is found one base away. Material for sequencing was memory CD4+ T cells sorted from blood. The cell subset or site label of this sample denotes: CD45RA-negative fraction. The V gene is TRBV22-1 and the J gene is TRBJ2-7; whether TRBD2, the table's D call, matches the DNA was not checked. TRBV22-1 is a recognized pseudogene. This TCR derives from a woman in her thirties in good health. The CDR3 region reads CPGTPGLADYYEQYF. Read as DNA, the sequence is TGTCCTGGGACCCCGGGACTAGCGGATTACTACGAGCAGTACTTC.